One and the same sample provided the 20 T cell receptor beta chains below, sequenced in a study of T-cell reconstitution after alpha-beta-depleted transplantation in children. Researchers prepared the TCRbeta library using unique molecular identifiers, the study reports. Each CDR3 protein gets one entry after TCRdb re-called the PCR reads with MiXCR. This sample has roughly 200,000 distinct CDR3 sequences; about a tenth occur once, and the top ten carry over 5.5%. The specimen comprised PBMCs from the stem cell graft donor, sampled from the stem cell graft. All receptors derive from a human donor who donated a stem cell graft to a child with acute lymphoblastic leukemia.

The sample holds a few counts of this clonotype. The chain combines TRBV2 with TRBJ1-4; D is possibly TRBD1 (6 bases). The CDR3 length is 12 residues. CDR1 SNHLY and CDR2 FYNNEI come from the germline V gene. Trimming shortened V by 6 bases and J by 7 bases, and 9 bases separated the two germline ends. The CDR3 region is CASRGALEKLFF. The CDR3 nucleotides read TGTGCCAGCAGGGGGGCTCTTGAAAAACTGTTTTTT.

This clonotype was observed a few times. CDR3 sequence: CASSIANQPQHF. In DNA, the CDR3 is TGTGCCAGTAGTATAGCAAATCAGCCCCAGCATTTT. The V and J genes are TRBV19 and TRBJ1-5; D remains ambiguous. Germline V gene data show CDR1 as LNHDA and CDR2 as SQIVND (reference sequence). V was trimmed by 1 base and J by 4 bases, leaving 2 bases between them. There are 12 residues in the CDR3. Looking up the rest from reference TRBV19 and TRBJ1-5 gives the full variable domain: DGGITQSPKYLFRKEGQNVTLSCEQNLNHDAMYWYRQDPGQGLRLIYYSQIVNDFQKGDIAEGYSVSREKKESFPLTVTSAQKNPTAFYLCASSIANQPQHFGDGTRLSIL.

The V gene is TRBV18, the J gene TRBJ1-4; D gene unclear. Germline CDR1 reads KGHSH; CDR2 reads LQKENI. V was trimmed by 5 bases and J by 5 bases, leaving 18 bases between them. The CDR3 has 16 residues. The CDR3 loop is CASSANLVKGNEKLFF. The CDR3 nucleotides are TGTGCCAGCTCAGCAAACCTGGTAAAAGGCAATGAAAAACTGTTTTTT.

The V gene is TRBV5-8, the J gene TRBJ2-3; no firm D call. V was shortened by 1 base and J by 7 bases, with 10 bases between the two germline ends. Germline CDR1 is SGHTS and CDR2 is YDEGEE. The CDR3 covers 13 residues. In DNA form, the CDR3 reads TGTGCCAGCAGCTTGAAAAGCCCCCATACGCAGTATTTT. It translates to CASSLKSPHTQYF.

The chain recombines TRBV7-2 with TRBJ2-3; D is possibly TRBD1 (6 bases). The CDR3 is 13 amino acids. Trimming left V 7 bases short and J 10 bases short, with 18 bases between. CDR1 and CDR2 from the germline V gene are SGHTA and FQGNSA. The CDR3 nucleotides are TGTGCCAGCACCCCTCGAAGGGACAATCCGCAGTATTTT. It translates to CASTPRRDNPQYF.

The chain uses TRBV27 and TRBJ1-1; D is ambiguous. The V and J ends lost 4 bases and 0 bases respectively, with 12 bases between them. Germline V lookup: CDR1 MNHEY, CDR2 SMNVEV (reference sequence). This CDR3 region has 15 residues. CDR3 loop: CASSSILEMNTEAFF. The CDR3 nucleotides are TGTGCCAGCAGTTCCATATTAGAGATGAACACTGAAGCTTTCTTT.

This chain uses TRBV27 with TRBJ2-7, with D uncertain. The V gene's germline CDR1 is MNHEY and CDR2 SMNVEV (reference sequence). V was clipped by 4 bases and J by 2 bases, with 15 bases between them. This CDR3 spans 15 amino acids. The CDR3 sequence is CASSSRWGPTYEQYF. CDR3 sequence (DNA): TGTGCCAGCAGTTCTCGTTGGGGTCCCACCTACGAGCAGTACTTC.

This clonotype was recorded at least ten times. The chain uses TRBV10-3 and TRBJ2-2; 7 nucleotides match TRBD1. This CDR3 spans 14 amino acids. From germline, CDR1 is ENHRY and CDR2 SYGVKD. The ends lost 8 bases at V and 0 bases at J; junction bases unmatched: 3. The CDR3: CAIGTATNTGELFF. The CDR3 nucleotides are TGTGCCATCGGGACAGCAACGAACACCGGGGAGCTGTTTTTT.

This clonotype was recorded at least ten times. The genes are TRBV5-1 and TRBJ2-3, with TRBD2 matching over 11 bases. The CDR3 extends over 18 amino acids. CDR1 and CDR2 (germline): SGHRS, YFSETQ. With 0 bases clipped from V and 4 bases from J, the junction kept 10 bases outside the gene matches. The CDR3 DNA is TGCGCCAGCAGCTTGGGCAGACTAGCGGGGAGATCTGCAGATACGCAGTATTTT. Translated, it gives CASSLGRLAGRSADTQYF. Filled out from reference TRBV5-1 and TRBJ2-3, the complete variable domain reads KAGVTQTPRYLIKTRGQQVTLSCSPISGHRSVSWYQQTPGQGLQFLFEYFSETQRNKGNFPGRFSGRQFSNSRSEMNVSTLELGDSALYLCASSLGRLAGRSADTQYFGPGTRLTVL.

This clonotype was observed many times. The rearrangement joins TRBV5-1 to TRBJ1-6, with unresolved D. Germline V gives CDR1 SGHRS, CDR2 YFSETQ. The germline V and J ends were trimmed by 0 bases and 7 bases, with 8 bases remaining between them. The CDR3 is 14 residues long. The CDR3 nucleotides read TGCGCCAGCAGCTTGGATGGCAGAAATTCACCCCTCCACTTT. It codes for CASSLDGRNSPLHF.

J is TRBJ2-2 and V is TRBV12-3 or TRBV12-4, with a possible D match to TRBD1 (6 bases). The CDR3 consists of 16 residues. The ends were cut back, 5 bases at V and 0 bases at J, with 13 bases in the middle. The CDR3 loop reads CASSPSSGANTGELFF. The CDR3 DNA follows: TGTGCCAGCAGTCCTTCGTCAGGGGCGAACACCGGGGAGCTGTTTTTT.

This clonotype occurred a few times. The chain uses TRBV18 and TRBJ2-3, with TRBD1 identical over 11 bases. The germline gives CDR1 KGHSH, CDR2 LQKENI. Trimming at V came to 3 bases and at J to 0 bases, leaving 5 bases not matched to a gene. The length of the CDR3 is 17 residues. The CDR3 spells CASSPRTGGFSTDTQYF. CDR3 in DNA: TGTGCCAGCTCACCGCGGACAGGGGGCTTCAGCACAGATACGCAGTATTTT.

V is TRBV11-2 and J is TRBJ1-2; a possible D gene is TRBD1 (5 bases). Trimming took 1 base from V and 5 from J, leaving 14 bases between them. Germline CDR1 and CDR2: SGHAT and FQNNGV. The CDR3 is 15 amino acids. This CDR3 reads CASSLGSGAGYGYTF. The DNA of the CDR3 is TGTGCCAGCAGCTTAGGTAGCGGGGCCGGATATGGCTACACCTTC.

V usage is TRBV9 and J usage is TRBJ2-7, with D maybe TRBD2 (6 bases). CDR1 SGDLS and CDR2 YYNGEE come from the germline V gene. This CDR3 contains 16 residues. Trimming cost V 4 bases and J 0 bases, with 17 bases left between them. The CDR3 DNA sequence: TGTGCCAGCAGCCGGGGGAACAGGCTGCTCTCCTACGAGCAGTACTTC. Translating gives CASSRGNRLLSYEQYF.

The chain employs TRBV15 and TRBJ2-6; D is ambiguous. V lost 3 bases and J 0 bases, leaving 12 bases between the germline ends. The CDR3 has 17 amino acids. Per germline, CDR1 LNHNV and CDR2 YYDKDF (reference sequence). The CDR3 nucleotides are TGTGCCACCAGCAGTGAGGTATGGCCCTCTGGGGCCAACGTCCTGACTTTC. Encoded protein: CATSSEVWPSGANVLTF.

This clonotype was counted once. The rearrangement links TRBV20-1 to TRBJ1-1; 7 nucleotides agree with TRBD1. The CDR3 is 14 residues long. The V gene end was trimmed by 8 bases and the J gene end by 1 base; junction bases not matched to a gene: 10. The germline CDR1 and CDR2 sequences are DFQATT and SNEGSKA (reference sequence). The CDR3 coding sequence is TGCAGTCTGCACCCCGGGACAGCGAACACTGAAGCTTTCTTT. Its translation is CSLHPGTANTEAFF.

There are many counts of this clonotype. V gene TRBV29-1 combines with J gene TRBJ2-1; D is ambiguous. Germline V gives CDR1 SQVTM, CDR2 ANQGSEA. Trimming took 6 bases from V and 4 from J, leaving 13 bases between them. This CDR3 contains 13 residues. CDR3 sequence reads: CSVPVTIYNEQFF. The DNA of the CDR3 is TGCAGCGTGCCTGTAACCATTTACAATGAGCAGTTCTTC.

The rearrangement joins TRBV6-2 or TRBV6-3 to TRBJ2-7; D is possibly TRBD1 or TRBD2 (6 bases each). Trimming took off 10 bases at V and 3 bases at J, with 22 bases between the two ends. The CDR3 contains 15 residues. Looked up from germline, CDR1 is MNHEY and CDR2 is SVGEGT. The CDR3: CATGLGGSSSYEQYF. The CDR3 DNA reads TGTGCCACTGGACTGGGGGGCAGTTCAAGCTACGAGCAGTACTTC.

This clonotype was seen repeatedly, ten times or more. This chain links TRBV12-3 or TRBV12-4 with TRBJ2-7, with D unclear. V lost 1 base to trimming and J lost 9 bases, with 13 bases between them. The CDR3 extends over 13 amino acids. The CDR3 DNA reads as TGTGCCAGCAGTTTAGTGGACGGGCGCGGGCAGTACTTC. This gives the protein CASSLVDGRGQYF.

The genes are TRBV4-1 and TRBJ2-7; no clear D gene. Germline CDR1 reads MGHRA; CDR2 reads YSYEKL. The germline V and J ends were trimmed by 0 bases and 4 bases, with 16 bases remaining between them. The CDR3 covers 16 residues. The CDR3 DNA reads TGCGCCAGCAGCCAAGATTCCACTACAAACCTATACGAGCAGTACTTC. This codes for CASSQDSTTNLYEQYF.